The 19 T cell receptor beta chains below come from one sample, sequenced in a study of cytomegalovirus exposure and HLA in healthy donors (dated by TCRdb to 2016 to 2017). The library came from the immunoSEQ multiplex PCR assay. A mixture of 60 forward primers for TCR Vbeta segments and 13 reverse primers for TCR Jbeta segments was used in the multiplex PCR. TCRdb carries this immuneACCESS record with in-frame sequences only. Its versions omit some clonotypes, under half of them owing to an unresolved V gene in the studies checked, with the rest unexplained. The sample table lists roughly 150,000 clones, roughly 80% of them with a count of one. The ten largest account for around 2.2% of the sample. What was sequenced was PBMCs. The receptors were sampled from a man younger than 45 in good health and CMV-seronegative.

V is TRBV5-1 and J is TRBJ2-3; D is uncertain. There are 16 residues in the CDR3. Trimming removed 5 bases at V and 0 bases at J, with 16 bases between. CDR1 and CDR2 from the germline V gene are SGHRS and YFSETQ. CDR3 coding DNA: TGCGCCAGCAGTCTTAGACTTGTCTCTAGCACAGATACGCAGTATTTT. Encoded protein: CASSLRLVSSTDTQYF.

This clone is a singleton in its sample. The V and J genes are TRBV10-3 and TRBJ2-7; 8 bases agree with TRBD1. Germline V gene sequence: CDR1 ENHRY, CDR2 SYGVKD. The CDR3 sequence is 14 residues long. The trim removed 1 base at V and 3 bases at J, leaving 2 bases unmatched. DNA for the CDR3: TGTGCCATCAGTGAGTGGACAGGGCGCTACGAGCAGTACTTC. This translates into CAISEWTGRYEQYF.

CDR3 protein: CASSYTSGSLGETQYF. CDR3 bases: TGTGCCAGCAGCTATACTAGCGGGAGTCTAGGAGAGACCCAGTACTTC. The genes are TRBV7-2 and TRBJ2-5; 11 nucleotides align to TRBD2. Germline trimming cut 4 bases from V and 4 bases from J; bases unmatched to any gene: 8. CDR3 length equals 16 residues. CDR1 is SGHTA, CDR2 FQGNSA, per germline. Looking up the rest from reference TRBV7-2 and TRBJ2-5 gives the full variable domain: GAGVSQSPSNKVTEKGKDVELRCDPISGHTALYWYRQSLGQGLEFLIYFQGNSAPDKSGLPSDRFSAERTGGSVSTLTIQRTQQEDSAVYLCASSYTSGSLGETQYFGPGTRLLVL.

The chain carries TRBV14 and TRBJ1-3; D is undetermined. The length of the CDR3 is 13 residues. Germline-derived CDR1 and CDR2 are SGHDN and FVKESK. V gave up 3 bases and J gave up 0 bases, with 3 bases separating them. CDR3 in DNA: TGTGCCAGCAGCCAGGCCTCTGGAAACACCATATATTTT. Protein: CASSQASGNTIYF.

The gene calls are TRBV5-1 and TRBJ2-7; 7 positions agree with TRBD1. CDR1 is SGHRS, CDR2 YFSETQ, per germline. CDR3 length: 16 amino acids. The V and J ends lost 4 bases and 2 bases, in that order; junction bases with no gene match: 12. The CDR3 bases are TGCGCCAGCAGCGTAAGACAGGGTCCCGGCGCCTACGAGCAGTACTTC. Encoded protein: CASSVRQGPGAYEQYF.

V gene TRBV28 combines with J gene TRBJ2-7, with a weak D call TRBD2 (5 bases). The V and J ends lost 2 bases and 7 bases respectively, with 12 bases between them. The germline V gene has CDR1 MDHEN and CDR2 SYDVKM. The CDR3 is made up of 13 amino acids. The CDR3 here is CASSLIFPGEQYF. DNA of the CDR3: TGTGCCAGCAGTTTAATATTTCCGGGAGAGCAGTACTTC.

CDR3 loop: CASSFPPDRSEETQYF. For the CDR3, the DNA is TGTGCCAGCAGCTTCCCACCGGACAGGTCTGAAGAGACCCAGTACTTC. The chain joins TRBV7-6 to TRBJ2-5, with 7 bases that match TRBD1. Germline-derived CDR1 and CDR2 are SGHVS and FNYEAQ. CDR3 length equals 16 residues. Trimming removed 3 bases from V and 3 bases from J; junction bases left unmatched: 10. The variable domain in full, completed from reference TRBV7-6 and TRBJ2-5, reads GAGVSQSPRYKVTKRGQDVALRCDPISGHVSLYWYRQALGQGPEFLTYFNYEAQQDKSGLPNDRFSAERPEGSISTLTIQRTEQRDSAMYRCASSFPPDRSEETQYFGPGTRLLVL.

The genes are TRBV28 and TRBJ1-4; tentative D call: TRBD1 (6 bases). V lost 5 bases and J lost 5, with 15 bases in between. The CDR3 is 15 amino acids. CDR1 and CDR2 from the germline V gene are MDHEN and SYDVKM. CDR3 coding DNA: TGTGCCAGCAGTGATCAGGGGAAACTAAATGAAAAACTGTTTTTT. This translates into CASSDQGKLNEKLFF.

The chain links TRBV9 to TRBJ2-7, with 9 bases lining up with TRBD2. The CDR3 length is 15 residues. Germline CDR1 is SGDLS and CDR2 is YYNGEE. V gave up 1 base and J gave up 2 bases; unmatched junction bases: 4. The CDR3 DNA follows: TGTGCCAGCAGCGTAATGCCTAGCGGGACCTACGAGCAGTACTTC. It codes for CASSVMPSGTYEQYF.

The rearrangement joins TRBV2 to TRBJ1-1, with 7 nucleotides matching TRBD1. The CDR3 loop spans 12 amino acids. The V gene's germline CDR1 is SNHLY and CDR2 FYNNEI. With 5 bases clipped from V and 6 bases from J, the junction kept 3 bases outside the gene matches. CDR3 nucleotide sequence: TGTGCCAGCAGTCAGGGGGTAGCTGAAGCTTTCTTT. Translated, it gives CASSQGVAEAFF.

The chain is built from TRBV18 and TRBJ2-5, with a weak D call TRBD2 (6 bases). V was cut by 0 bases and J by 5 bases, with 13 bases left in between. The CDR3 sequence is 15 residues long. In germline, CDR1 is KGHSH, CDR2 LQKENI. The CDR3 nucleotides read TGTGCCAGCTCACCACCGATGCGGGAAGGGGAGACCCAGTACTTC. Its translation: CASSPPMREGETQYF.

V is TRBV30 and J is TRBJ1-6; 7 nucleotides agree with TRBD1. Losses at the gene ends were 3 bases for V and 7 bases for J; bases not matched to a gene: 9. Germline values: CDR1 GTSNPN, CDR2 SVGIG (reference sequence). There are 15 residues in the CDR3. The CDR3 coding sequence is TGTGCCTGGAGGGTCCGACAGGGTAGGAATTCACCCCTCCACTTT. Translation gives CAWRVRQGRNSPLHF. Full variable domain (remainder filled in from reference TRBV30 and TRBJ1-6): SQTIHQWPATLVQPVGSPLSLECTVEGTSNPNLYWYRQAAGRGLQLLFYSVGIGQISSEVPQNLSASRPQDRQFILSSKKLLLSDSGFYLCAWRVRQGRNSPLHFGNGTRLTVT.

The rearrangement uses TRBV7-2 and TRBJ2-2; 10 nucleotides agree with TRBD2. Germline V gene lookup returns CDR1 SGHTA and CDR2 FQGNSA. This CDR3 is 15 amino acids long. V shed 4 bases, J shed 7 bases, and the junction held 6 bases outside the gene matches. The CDR3 protein is CASSWGTSALGELFF. The CDR3 coding sequence is TGTGCCAGCAGCTGGGGGACTAGCGCTCTCGGGGAGCTGTTTTTT.

This clone was picked up a small number of times. The rearrangement links TRBV6-5 to TRBJ2-3, with 11 positions matching TRBD2. Germline V gene lookup returns CDR1 MNHEY and CDR2 SVGAGI. CDR3 length: 16 residues. The V and J ends lost 4 bases and 0 bases, in that order; junction bases with no gene match: 3. The CDR3 nucleotides read TGTGCCAGCAGTTCCCCTAGCGGGAGGAGCACAGATACGCAGTATTTT. Its translation: CASSSPSGRSTDTQYF.

This clone was picked up a small number of times. This rearrangement joins TRBV5-6 to TRBJ2-1; 9 bases map to TRBD2. The CDR3 covers 15 residues. V was clipped by 3 bases and J by 7 bases; unmatched bases: 8. Germline loops: CDR1 SGHDT, CDR2 YYEEEE. CDR3 residues: CASSSLAGAGNEQFF. CDR3 sequence (DNA): TGTGCCAGCAGCTCCTTAGCGGGAGCCGGAAATGAGCAGTTCTTC.

This sequence joins TRBV7-9 and TRBJ1-4; 10 bases map to TRBD1. J was trimmed by 0 bases and V by 4 bases; bases with no gene match: 11. The germline CDR1 and CDR2 sequences are SEHNR and FQNEAQ (reference sequence). The CDR3 is made up of 19 amino acids. The CDR3 DNA follows: TGTGCCAGCAGCTCAGGGACAGGGGATCTATTTGCAACTAATGAAAAACTGTTTTTT. Encoded protein: CASSSGTGDLFATNEKLFF.

The rearrangement uses TRBV7-9 and TRBJ1-2; possibly TRBD1 for D (6 bases). The germline V gene has CDR1 SEHNR and CDR2 FQNEAQ (reference sequence). CDR3 size: 14 residues. The V and J ends lost 6 bases and 1 base respectively, with 12 bases between them. CDR3 DNA: TGTGCCAGCAGTCGACAGGAGATTAACTATGGCTACACCTTC. Protein: CASSRQEINYGYTF.

The chain joins TRBV5-1 to TRBJ2-7, with D perhaps TRBD1 (5 bases). CDR1 SGHRS and CDR2 YFSETQ come from the germline V gene. Trimming stripped 0 bases from V and 10 bases from J, with 14 bases between. CDR3 length: 13 residues. DNA for the CDR3: TGCGCCAGCAGCTTGGACAGGTTCCTGGCTCAGTACTTC. Translation: CASSLDRFLAQYF.

The chain uses TRBV18 and TRBJ1-2; D remains ambiguous. This CDR3 comprises 15 residues. Per germline, CDR1 KGHSH and CDR2 LQKENI. Between the trimmed V and J ends, which lost 3 bases and 0 bases, there was a span of 11 bases. The CDR3 here is CASSPREGPNYGYTF. CDR3 nucleotide sequence: TGTGCCAGCTCACCCCGGGAGGGCCCTAACTATGGCTACACCTTC.